Below, one T cell receptor beta chain is given with its context. Its antigen is as yet unknown. Profiled with immunoSEQ multiplex PCR; TCRdb holds only in-frame clones, not every one. The profile shows roughly 24,000 clones, approximately 85% of them singletons. Trimming left V 5 bases short and J 4 bases short, with 20 bases between. This CDR3 contains 16 residues. Germline CDR1 reads SGHNT; CDR2 reads YENEEA. This sample was included in a study of OX40 agonist ivuxolimab in advanced cancers. Looking at the study overall: Ivuxolimab, an antibody acting as an agonist of OX40 (CD134), was used to treat patients.

General study results and limits: Within 6 weeks, CD4+ and CD8+ blood T cells expanded clonally at 0.1 to 3.0 mg/kg.

Material: CD4+ or CD8+ T cells sorted from blood, obtained in a trial of the OX40 agonist ivuxolimab. The J gene is TRBJ1-2, the V gene TRBV11-3; D unresolved. The receptor was derived from an adult with an advanced solid tumor such as melanoma, head and neck, liver or kidney cancer. Here the CDR3 reads CASSAWSVGKTYGYTF. In DNA form, the CDR3 reads TGTGCCAGCAGCGCTTGGTCCGTCGGAAAGACCTATGGCTACACCTTC.